This T cell receptor beta chain was found in a study of human T cells and chemical hapten exposure. At the level of the study: Small differences in pooled library volume mainly drove the variation in TCR yields per sample.

This clonotype was seen a handful of times. What it binds is unknown. This CDR3 spans 13 amino acids. V was clipped by 7 bases and J by 7 bases, with 16 bases between them. Germline V gene data show CDR1 as MNHEY and CDR2 as SVGEGT. Time point defined: patch test 3, about 24 weeks after DPC sensitization. Treatment meaning: therapeutic diphenylcyclopropenone sensitization with weekly scalp DPC. The study, taken as a whole, reports: Compared with pre-sensitization or healthy control sets, expanded TCRs clustered more.

A single record per CDR3 protein comes from TCRdb applying MiXCR to the RACE reads. The sample has tens of thousands of distinct CDR3 sequences; approximately 12% are singletons. The sequences come from whole blood, collected in connection with sensitization to the hapten diphenylcyclopropenone (DPC). This sequence joins TRBV6-2 or TRBV6-3 and TRBJ1-1; D gene ambiguous. The clonotype comes from a woman between 45 and 65 years old with alopecia areata. Some clones in this sample may be carry-over from other donors' samples. The CDR3 DNA is TGTGCCAGCACCGCAGTGAGCGTAGGTGAAGCTTTCTTT. Encoded protein: CASTAVSVGEAFF.